The 31 T cell receptor beta chains in this list originate from one sample, sequenced in a study of CD8 T cells in Susac syndrome (dated by TCRdb to between 2018 and 2021). The library was obtained by the immunoSEQ multiplex PCR assay. RNA was extracted using the RNeasy kit, and roughly 0.45 to 1 microgram was reverse transcribed with random hexamers. In TCRdb, the public reads were trimmed at Q25 with fastp and aligned with MiXCR, with productive beta chains retained. Records with the same CDR3 protein are collapsed into one entry carrying the most frequent genes and DNA. The sample table records about 160,000 distinct CDR3 sequences; 85% to 95% of these occur just once. The ten largest clonotypes hold more than 0.13% of the sample. The sequenced sample consisted of CD4+ T cells from PBMCs. The receptors were sampled from a human donor in good health.

The rearrangement joins TRBV5-8 to TRBJ1-2; 8 bases map to TRBD1. Germline-derived CDR1 and CDR2 are SGHTS and YDEGEE. The CDR3 is 14 amino acids. Losses at the gene ends were 4 bases for V and 0 bases for J; bases not matched to a gene: 2. In DNA, the CDR3 is TGTGCCAGCAGCCACAGGGGGACTAACTATGGCTACACCTTC. It yields the protein CASSHRGTNYGYTF.

Here the CDR3 DNA reads TGTGCCAGCTCACCACGCCTAGCGGGGGGAAGCGAGCAGTACTTC. Its translation is CASSPRLAGGSEQYF. The chain links TRBV18 to TRBJ2-7; 11 bases align to TRBD2. Trimming cost V 1 base and J 6 bases; bases outside gene matches: 5. The germline V gene encodes CDR1 KGHSH and CDR2 LQKENI. This CDR3 is 15 amino acids long.

In its sample, this clonotype was seen once. The genes are TRBV20-1 and TRBJ1-1, with 7 bases fitting TRBD1. The germline CDR1 and CDR2 sequences are DFQATT and SNEGSKA (reference sequence). With 0 bases clipped from V and 6 bases from J, the junction kept 4 bases outside the gene matches. This CDR3 comprises 13 residues. The CDR3, as DNA: TGCAGTGCTAGAGACACAACAGGGGCTGAAGCTTTCTTT. It encodes CSARDTTGAEAFF.

The V call is TRBV20-1, the J call TRBJ2-3; 11 nucleotides match TRBD2. In germline, CDR1 is DFQATT, CDR2 SNEGSKA (reference sequence). The CDR3 extends over 16 amino acids. The V and J ends lost 0 bases and 3 bases, in that order; junction bases with no gene match: 5. The CDR3 nucleotides read TGCAGTGCTAGAGACCCTCTAGCGGGGGGAACAGATACGCAGTATTTT. Amino acid sequence: CSARDPLAGGTDTQYF.

The CDR3 protein is CSAKLWTSNAYNEQFF. CDR3 nucleotide sequence: TGCAGTGCTAAACTCTGGACTAGCAACGCCTACAATGAGCAGTTCTTC. The gene calls are TRBV20-1 and TRBJ2-1, with 8 bases matching TRBD2. The CDR3 contains 16 residues. Germline CDR1 is DFQATT and CDR2 is SNEGSKA (reference sequence). Unmatched junction bases numbered 10, after V lost 4 bases and J lost 2 bases.

The V and J genes are TRBV20-1 and TRBJ2-6; D perhaps matches TRBD2 (6 bases). This CDR3 region has 15 residues. Germline-derived CDR1 and CDR2 are DFQATT and SNEGSKA (reference sequence). Trimming took 2 bases from V and 4 from J, leaving 12 bases between them. The DNA of the CDR3 is TGCAGTGCTAGAACCGGGGCGGGGGGGGCCAACGTCCTGACTTTC. It yields the protein CSARTGAGGANVLTF.

V and J are TRBV12-3 or TRBV12-4 and TRBJ2-7; D remains ambiguous. V lost 2 bases and J 4 bases, leaving 15 bases between the germline ends. CDR3 length equals 15 residues. DNA of the CDR3: TGTGCCAGCAGTTTAAGAACTGGTGTGCTATACGAGCAGTACTTC. Translation: CASSLRTGVLYEQYF.

The rearrangement links TRBV20-1 to TRBJ2-1; no reliable D call. The V end was cut by 5 bases, the J end by 0 bases, with 2 bases between. The CDR3 totals 11 residues. Germline CDR1 and CDR2: DFQATT and SNEGSKA (reference sequence). In DNA form, the CDR3 reads TGCAGTGCTCACTCCTACAATGAGCAGTTCTTC. Its translation: CSAHSYNEQFF.

This chain links TRBV7-2 with TRBJ1-2; D not resolved. V lost 1 base and J 4 bases, leaving 7 bases between the germline ends. Germline values: CDR1 SGHTA, CDR2 FQGNSA. This CDR3 comprises 13 residues. Written as DNA, the CDR3 is TGTGCCAGCAGCTTAGACGTGGTCTATGGCTACACCTTC. Translating gives CASSLDVVYGYTF. The full variable domain, completed using reference TRBV7-2 and TRBJ1-2, is GAGVSQSPSNKVTEKGKDVELRCDPISGHTALYWYRQSLGQGLEFLIYFQGNSAPDKSGLPSDRFSAERTGGSVSTLTIQRTQQEDSAVYLCASSLDVVYGYTFGSGTRLTVV.

The chain combines TRBV6-1 with TRBJ2-1; D possibly corresponds to TRBD1 (6 bases). V lost 7 bases and J lost 9, with 16 bases in between. CDR3 size: 13 residues. The germline V gene encodes CDR1 MNHNS and CDR2 SASEGT. The CDR3 DNA sequence: TGTGCCAGCATAACCCCATGGGACACTGAGCAGTTCTTC. Translating gives CASITPWDTEQFF.

The genes are TRBV6-1 and TRBJ1-2; TRBD1 aligns across 7 bases. From germline, CDR1 is MNHNS and CDR2 SASEGT. There are 15 residues in the CDR3. Trimming removed 7 bases from V and 5 bases from J; junction bases left unmatched: 13. Here the CDR3 reads CASTNWEGAAYGYTF. The CDR3 DNA reads as TGTGCCAGCACCAACTGGGAGGGGGCTGCATATGGCTACACCTTC.

The chain is built from TRBV5-1 and TRBJ2-3; 7 bases map to TRBD2. The junction had 5 bases not matched to a gene; V was cut back by 2 bases and J by 5 bases. The V gene's germline CDR1 is SGHRS and CDR2 YFSETQ. The CDR3 covers 14 residues. The CDR3 DNA follows: TGCGCCAGCAGCTTCCGGGAGGCGGGAGATACGCAGTATTTT. Translation: CASSFREAGDTQYF.

This chain joins TRBV12-3 or TRBV12-4 and TRBJ2-3; 7 bases are a match to TRBD2. The CDR3 length is 16 residues. The J segment lost 3 bases and the V segment lost 6 bases, leaving 12 bases of the junction unmatched. For the CDR3, the DNA is TGTGCCAGCAGGGACCCCCGGACTAGGTCGACAGATACGCAGTATTTT. Protein sequence: CASRDPRTRSTDTQYF.

The chain carries TRBV6-1 and TRBJ1-1; D not resolved. Trimming pared 0 bases from V and 1 base from J, leaving 6 bases between. Looked up from germline, CDR1 is MNHNS and CDR2 is SASEGT. This CDR3 region has 14 residues. Written as DNA, the CDR3 is TGTGCCAGCAGTGAAGCGTGGGGGAACACTGAAGCTTTCTTT. It encodes CASSEAWGNTEAFF.

This chain joins TRBV4-2 and TRBJ1-4; TRBD1 matches 9 bases. The CDR3 is 17 amino acids. Germline V CDR1 and CDR2: LGHNA, YNFKEQ. With V trimmed by 3 bases and J by 8 bases, 13 bases remained unmatched. The CDR3 sequence: CASSQGPLQGAREKLFF. CDR3 nucleotides: TGTGCCAGCAGCCAGGGTCCCCTACAGGGGGCAAGGGAAAAACTGTTTTTT.

This rearrangement joins TRBV7-2 to TRBJ2-5; 7 bases map to TRBD1. Per the germline V gene, CDR1 is SGHTA and CDR2 is FQGNSA. The CDR3 runs to 14 residues. The V gene end was trimmed by 3 bases and the J gene end by 0 bases; junction bases not matched to a gene: 1. The CDR3 DNA follows: TGTGCCAGCAGCTTCAGGGGGAACCAAGAGACCCAGTACTTC. Protein product: CASSFRGNQETQYF.

This clonotype occurred once. This chain joins TRBV27 and TRBJ2-7; the match to TRBD2 covers 12 bases. The CDR3 covers 14 residues. Germline V gene data show CDR1 as MNHEY and CDR2 as SMNVEV (reference sequence). The ends lost 7 bases at V and 7 bases at J; junction bases unmatched: 8. The CDR3 sequence: CASKNRTSGEEQYF. The CDR3 DNA reads as TGTGCCAGCAAGAATAGGACTAGCGGGGAAGAGCAGTACTTC.

The V gene is TRBV5-4, the J gene TRBJ2-3, with D possibly matching TRBD2 (7 bases). Germline values: CDR1 SGHNT, CDR2 YYREEE (reference sequence). Trimming took off 1 base at V and 1 base at J, with 13 bases between the two ends. This CDR3 has 16 amino acids. This chain's CDR3 is CASSLMSGGRTDTQYF. DNA for the CDR3: TGTGCCAGCAGCTTGATGTCGGGGGGCCGCACAGATACGCAGTATTTT.

J is TRBJ1-1 and V is TRBV20-1; D not resolved. Germline lookup yields CDR1 DFQATT and CDR2 SNEGSKA (reference sequence). The CDR3 is made up of 14 amino acids. The germline V and J ends were trimmed by 3 bases and 5 bases, with 16 bases remaining between them. The CDR3 region is CSASAIVGRTEAFF. For the CDR3, the DNA is TGCAGTGCTAGTGCAATTGTGGGCAGAACTGAAGCTTTCTTT.

The CDR3 loop is CAWTRTANEAFF. The CDR3 DNA is TGTGCCTGGACCCGGACAGCGAATGAAGCTTTCTTT. The V gene is TRBV30, the J gene TRBJ1-1; D may be TRBD1 (6 bases). Per germline, CDR1 GTSNPN and CDR2 SVGIG (reference sequence). Trimming stripped 4 bases from V and 7 bases from J, with 13 bases between. CDR3 size: 12 residues.

The V call is TRBV25-1, the J call TRBJ1-6, with D uncertain. Trimming pared 5 bases from V and 5 bases from J, leaving 10 bases between. The CDR3 totals 14 residues. CDR1 and CDR2 (germline): MGHDK, SYGVNS. CDR3 sequence reads: CASSQTADNSPLHF. Here the CDR3 DNA reads TGTGCCAGCAGTCAAACAGCCGATAATTCACCCCTCCACTTT.

The V call is TRBV5-1, the J call TRBJ1-1; D is ambiguous. V was trimmed by 3 bases and J by 6 bases, leaving 15 bases between them. The CDR3 totals 14 residues. The germline CDR1 and CDR2 sequences are SGHRS and YFSETQ. The CDR3 loop reads CASSSGVVPAEAFF. Written as DNA, the CDR3 is TGCGCCAGCAGCTCAGGAGTGGTTCCGGCTGAAGCTTTCTTT.

This chain connects TRBV27 to TRBJ2-7, with 7 bases that match TRBD1. In germline, CDR1 is MNHEY, CDR2 SMNVEV (reference sequence). The CDR3 is 14 amino acids. Trimming took 4 bases from V and 1 from J; bases not matched to a gene: 4. CDR3 in DNA: TGTGCCAGCAGTTATAAGGGACAGTCCTACGAGCAGTACTTC. This encodes CASSYKGQSYEQYF.

In its sample, this clonotype was seen a few times. CDR3 bases: TGTGCCAGCAGCCCGGGACAGGGGAACTATGGCTACACCTTC. Translated, it gives CASSPGQGNYGYTF. The genes are TRBV7-2 and TRBJ1-2; 10 bases match TRBD1. With V trimmed by 5 bases and J by 2 bases, 2 bases remained unmatched. This CDR3 is 14 amino acids long. Germline V gene data show CDR1 as SGHTA and CDR2 as FQGNSA. The full variable domain, in which reference TRBV7-2 and TRBJ1-2 provide the parts outside the CDR3, is GAGVSQSPSNKVTEKGKDVELRCDPISGHTALYWYRQSLGQGLEFLIYFQGNSAPDKSGLPSDRFSAERTGGSVSTLTIQRTQQEDSAVYLCASSPGQGNYGYTFGSGTRLTVV.

This clonotype was observed a single time. The chain recombines TRBV23-1 with TRBJ1-2, with 7 bases that match TRBD1. TRBV23-1 is given ORF status, its function remaining uncertain. The CDR3 is 15 amino acids. J lost 3 bases, V lost 10 bases, and 14 bases had no gene match. The CDR3 DNA is TGCGCCAACACGGAGGCAGGGGGTCAGGACTATGGCTACACCTTC. Protein: CANTEAGGQDYGYTF.

V is TRBV6-1 and J is TRBJ2-2, with 8 bases identical to TRBD2. The CDR3 totals 18 residues. Germline V gene data show CDR1 as MNHNS and CDR2 as SASEGT. J was trimmed by 3 bases and V by 4 bases; bases with no gene match: 13. Here the CDR3 reads CASSVGVGGGQDTGELFF. The DNA for the CDR3 is TGTGCCAGCAGTGTTGGAGTAGGCGGGGGGCAAGACACCGGGGAGCTGTTTTTT.

The table lists this clonotype with a count of one. The chain combines TRBV9 with TRBJ2-3, with 10 nucleotides matching TRBD2. The junction had 5 bases not matched to a gene; V was cut back by 2 bases and J by 2 bases. The CDR3 contains 16 residues. Germline CDR1 reads SGDLS; CDR2 reads YYNGEE. The CDR3 DNA reads as TGTGCCAGCAGCGTTCTAGCGGGGGATGTCACAGATACGCAGTATTTT. Translation gives CASSVLAGDVTDTQYF.

The genes are TRBV5-1 and TRBJ2-2, with D tentatively TRBD2 (5 bases). Trimming left V 3 bases short and J 5 bases short, with 14 bases between. The CDR3 loop spans 15 amino acids. Germline V CDR1 and CDR2: SGHRS, YFSETQ. The DNA of the CDR3 is TGCGCCAGCAGCTCGTGGGGAGCGGAAACCGGGGAGCTGTTTTTT. This translates into CASSSWGAETGELFF.

This chain's CDR3 is CASTDRSNTGELFF. Written as DNA, the CDR3 is TGTGCCTCCACGGACAGGTCGAACACCGGGGAGCTGTTTTTT. This sequence joins TRBV2 and TRBJ2-2, with 7 bases identical to TRBD1. CDR1 is SNHLY and CDR2 is FYNNEI in the germline V gene. The CDR3 is made up of 14 amino acids. With V trimmed by 11 bases and J by 0 bases, 6 bases remained unmatched.

The V gene is TRBV7-2, the J gene TRBJ2-5; the match to TRBD2 covers 10 bases. The germline V gene has CDR1 SGHTA and CDR2 FQGNSA. This CDR3 contains 17 residues. After removal of 5 bases from V and 0 bases from J, the junction contained 9 bases not matched to a gene. CDR3: CASSPNPSGGHQETQYF. CDR3 nucleotides: TGTGCCAGCAGCCCCAACCCTAGCGGGGGACACCAAGAGACCCAGTACTTC.

The chain recombines TRBV29-1 with TRBJ1-5; no clear D gene. V lost 4 bases and J lost 3, with 7 bases in between. The length of the CDR3 is 12 residues. Germline lookup yields CDR1 SQVTM and CDR2 ANQGSEA. CDR3 residues: CSVGGFNQPQHF. In DNA form, the CDR3 reads TGCAGCGTTGGCGGGTTCAATCAGCCCCAGCATTTT.